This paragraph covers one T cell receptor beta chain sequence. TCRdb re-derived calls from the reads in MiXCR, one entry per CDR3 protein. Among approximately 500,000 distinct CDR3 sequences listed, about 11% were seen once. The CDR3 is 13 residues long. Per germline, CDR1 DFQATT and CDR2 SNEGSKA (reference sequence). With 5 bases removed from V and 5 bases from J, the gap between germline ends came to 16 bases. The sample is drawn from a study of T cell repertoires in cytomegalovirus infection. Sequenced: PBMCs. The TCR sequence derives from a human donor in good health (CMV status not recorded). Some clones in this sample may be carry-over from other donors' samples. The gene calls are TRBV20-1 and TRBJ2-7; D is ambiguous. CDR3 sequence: CSAARPALDEQYF. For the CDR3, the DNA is TGCAGTGCTGCCCGACCGGCCCTAGACGAGCAGTACTTC.